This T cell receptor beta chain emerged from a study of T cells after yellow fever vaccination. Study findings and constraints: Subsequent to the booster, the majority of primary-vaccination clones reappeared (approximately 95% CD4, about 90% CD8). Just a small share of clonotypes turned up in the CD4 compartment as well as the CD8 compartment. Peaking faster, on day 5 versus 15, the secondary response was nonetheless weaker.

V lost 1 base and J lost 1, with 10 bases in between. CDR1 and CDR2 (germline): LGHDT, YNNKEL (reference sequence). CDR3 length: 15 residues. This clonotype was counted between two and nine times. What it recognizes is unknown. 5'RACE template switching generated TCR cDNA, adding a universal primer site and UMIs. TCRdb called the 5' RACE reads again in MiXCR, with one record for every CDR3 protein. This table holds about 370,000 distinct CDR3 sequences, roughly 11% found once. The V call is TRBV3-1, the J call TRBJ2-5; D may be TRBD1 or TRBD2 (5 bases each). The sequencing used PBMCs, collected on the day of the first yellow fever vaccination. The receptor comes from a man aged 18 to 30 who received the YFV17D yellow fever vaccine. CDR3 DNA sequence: TGTGCCAGCAGCCAAGGGGACGGTTTCCAAGAGACCCAGTACTTC. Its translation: CASSQGDGFQETQYF.